This T cell receptor beta chain is drawn from a study of control samples from healthy donors and cancer patients. TCRdb's copy holds only in-frame clones and misses some; the assay was immunoSEQ multiplex PCR. The sample includes about 120,000 clones, 88% of them seen just once. With 0 bases removed from V and 8 bases from J, the gap between germline ends came to 14 bases. The germline V gene has CDR1 SGHNT and CDR2 YYREEE (reference sequence). The length of the CDR3 is 15 residues. Specimen: blood. The sequence came from a woman between 65 and 79 years old in good health. J is TRBJ1-4 and V is TRBV5-4; D may be TRBD1 (5 bases). CDR3 sequence (DNA): TGTGCCAGCAGCTTGGGGCAACAGGCAGGCGAAAAACTGTTTTTT. Translation gives CASSLGQQAGEKLFF.